The table lists the clone carrying this T cell receptor beta chain with many counts. Its antigen is as yet unknown. The entry originates in a study of T cells in Graves' hyperthyroidism and ophthalmopathy. Used for diagnoses were clinical symptoms, serum thyroxine and TRAb, thyroid ultrasound and orbital computed tomography. V lost 5 bases to trimming and J lost 3 bases; unmatched junction nucleotides: 7. The germline gives CDR1 SGHTA, CDR2 FQGNSA. The CDR3 length is 15 residues. Study results and limitations: Most thyroid clonotypes expanded above 0.001 were also detected in blood.

From RNA transcripts, TCR beta CDR3 regions were amplified. Using the HTBI primer set, a first-round RT-PCR was run on the TCR CDR3. TCRdb re-called the multiplex PCR reads with MiXCR, one entry per CDR3 protein. The sample records about 600,000 distinct CDR3 sequences, around 14% being singletons. This sequence was found in a woman aged 18-30 years with Graves' ophthalmopathy. The chain is built from TRBV7-2 and TRBJ2-1; 7 bases agree with TRBD2. Material: blood. Here the CDR3 reads CASSPAGLFYNEQFF. In DNA, the CDR3 is TGTGCCAGCAGCCCAGCGGGACTCTTCTACAATGAGCAGTTCTTC.